A single sample gave rise to the 10 T cell receptor beta chains below, sequenced in a study of beta chain features in type 1 diabetes. The sequenced template was cDNA made from the entire isolated RNA. The assay was immunoSEQ multiplex PCR, and TCRdb's table has in-frame clones only and misses some. The sample carries around 240,000 clones, about 71% recorded once. Sequenced input: naive CD4+ T cells from blood. These receptors were obtained from a man aged 25-40 years in good health.

The V gene is TRBV7-2, the J gene TRBJ1-5; possibly TRBD1 for D (6 bases). The CDR3 consists of 15 residues. Trimming cost V 5 bases and J 4 bases, with 15 bases left between them. CDR1 is SGHTA and CDR2 is FQGNSA in the germline V gene. The CDR3, as DNA: TGTGCCAGCAGCGCCTGGGGGGCGGCTAATCAGCCCCAGCATTTT. Translation: CASSAWGAANQPQHF.

This clone has only one observation. The chain couples TRBV19 to TRBJ2-7; D possibly corresponds to TRBD2 (5 bases). This CDR3 comprises 14 residues. CDR1 is LNHDA and CDR2 is SQIVND in the germline V gene (reference sequence). V lost 7 bases and J lost 2, with 15 bases in between. The CDR3 nucleotides are TGTGCCAGTAAGAGAACAGTGACTACCTACGAGCAGTACTTC. Amino acid sequence: CASKRTVTTYEQYF.

The chain carries TRBV6-5 and TRBJ2-5; D might be TRBD2 (6 bases). The CDR3 totals 13 residues. Between the trimmed V and J ends, which lost 6 bases and 2 bases, there was a span of 10 bases. CDR1 is MNHEY, CDR2 SVGAGI, per germline. CDR3 loop: CASRRTIQETQYF. The CDR3 DNA is TGTGCCAGCAGGAGGACTATTCAAGAGACCCAGTACTTC.

The chain employs TRBV9 and TRBJ2-1; 7 bases are a match to TRBD1. This CDR3 spans 14 amino acids. The germline CDR1 and CDR2 sequences are SGDLS and YYNGEE. V shed 0 bases, J shed 9 bases, and the junction held 6 bases outside the gene matches. The CDR3 reads CASSVVLGGGEQFF. The CDR3 nucleotides are TGTGCCAGCAGCGTAGTTCTAGGGGGCGGTGAGCAGTTCTTC.

In its sample, this clone was seen once. The rearrangement uses TRBV29-1 and TRBJ1-5; no firm D call. This CDR3 is 12 amino acids long. Germline lookup yields CDR1 SQVTM and CDR2 ANQGSEA. V was clipped by 7 bases and J by 2 bases, with 9 bases between them. The CDR3 here is CSAREGNQPQHF. CDR3 sequence (DNA): TGCAGCGCCCGAGAGGGCAATCAGCCCCAGCATTTT.

To note about this clone: In the same sample, other DNA sequences code for this CDR3. The V and J genes are TRBV25-1 and TRBJ2-5, with D perhaps TRBD1 or TRBD2 (5 bases each). Germline CDR1 MGHDK, CDR2 SYGVNS. V was pared by 2 bases and J by 4 bases, with 8 bases between. CDR3 length equals 13 residues. DNA for the CDR3: TGTGCCAGCAGTGAAGGGGGAAGAGAGACCCAGTACTTC. Translating gives CASSEGGRETQYF.

The chain is built from TRBV25-1 and TRBJ1-2; 7 bases agree with TRBD1. V was clipped by 3 bases and J by 3 bases; unmatched bases: 7. This CDR3 contains 15 residues. Germline lookup yields CDR1 MGHDK and CDR2 SYGVNS. Here the CDR3 DNA reads TGTGCCAGCAGTGACCCAGGGGGACGCGACTATGGCTACACCTTC. Residues: CASSDPGGRDYGYTF.

J is TRBJ2-7 and V is TRBV29-1, with 7 bases aligning to TRBD2. The CDR3 spans 14 residues. Unmatched junction bases numbered 7, after V lost 3 bases and J lost 2 bases. Germline CDR1 and CDR2: SQVTM and ANQGSEA. CDR3 sequence: CSVEESGAPYEQYF. The DNA of the CDR3 is TGCAGCGTTGAGGAGAGCGGGGCTCCCTACGAGCAGTACTTC.

V usage is TRBV30 and J usage is TRBJ2-1, with D perhaps matching TRBD1 (6 bases). Trimming cost V 5 bases and J 2 bases, with 13 bases left between them. Germline CDR1 is GTSNPN and CDR2 is SVGIG (reference sequence). The CDR3 contains 14 residues. The CDR3: CAWGTGSAYNEQFF. The CDR3 DNA reads TGTGCCTGGGGTACAGGGTCAGCCTACAATGAGCAGTTCTTC.

Turning to this clone: In the same sample, other DNA sequences code for this CDR3. The chain uses TRBV29-1 and TRBJ1-1; no reliable D call. CDR3 length equals 13 residues. Germline CDR1 and CDR2: SQVTM and ANQGSEA. Trimming cost V 1 base and J 0 bases, with 6 bases left between them. The CDR3 protein is CSVEGRMNTEAFF. The CDR3 nucleotides read TGCAGCGTTGAAGGCCGGATGAACACTGAAGCTTTCTTT.